The 17 T cell receptor beta chains below all came from one sample that was sequenced in a study of identical twins. Via MiXCR, TCRdb re-called the 5' RACE reads, giving one row per CDR3 protein. Of just under 550,000 distinct CDR3 sequences listed, 13% to 15% were seen once; the top ten hold nearly 0.45%. These data were likewise used in another study, on yellow fever vaccine responses in identical twins.

The specimen was CD4+ T cells sorted from blood. Receptors originate from a woman aged 18-29 years in good health.

The chain employs TRBV3-1 and TRBJ1-3, with D perhaps TRBD1 (6 bases). Trimming removed 3 bases at V and 0 bases at J, with 15 bases between. The CDR3 loop spans 17 amino acids. Germline CDR1 reads LGHDT; CDR2 reads YNNKEL (reference sequence). CDR3 bases: TGTGCCAGCAGCCATCCGACAGGAACCTTCTCTGGAAACACCATATATTTT. This encodes CASSHPTGTFSGNTIYF.

Only a few counts were recorded for this clonotype. The genes are TRBV12-3 or TRBV12-4 and TRBJ2-5, with a possible D match to TRBD1 (6 bases). The CDR3 has 12 residues. Trimming shortened V by 6 bases and J by 5 bases, and 10 bases separated the two germline ends. The CDR3 bases are TGTGCCAGCAGATCTACAGGGGAGACCCAGTACTTC. It codes for CASRSTGETQYF.

This clonotype has more than one count but fewer than ten. This chain connects TRBV3-1 to TRBJ1-1; D call uncertain. Trimming stripped 3 bases from V and 5 bases from J, with 13 bases between. Germline loops: CDR1 LGHDT, CDR2 YNNKEL (reference sequence). This CDR3 contains 14 residues. The CDR3 here is CASSQILGKTEAFF. In DNA form, the CDR3 reads TGTGCCAGCAGCCAGATATTGGGGAAGACTGAAGCTTTCTTT. Full variable domain (outside the CDR3, taken from reference TRBV3-1 and TRBJ1-1): DTAVSQTPKYLVTQMGNDKSIKCEQNLGHDTMYWYKQDSKKFLKIMFSYNNKELIINETVPNRFSPKSPDKAHLNLHINSLELGDSAVYFCASSQILGKTEAFFGQGTRLTVV.

V usage is TRBV4-2 and J usage is TRBJ2-4; TRBD2 might be the D (5 bases). Germline values: CDR1 LGHNA, CDR2 YNFKEQ. The ends were cut back, 1 base at V and 0 bases at J, with 13 bases in the middle. This CDR3 spans 17 amino acids. CDR3 nucleotides: TGTGCCAGCAGCCAAGGGACCGGGATACTAGCCAAAAACATTCAGTACTTC. Encoded protein: CASSQGTGILAKNIQYF.

In its sample, this clonotype was seen a few times. The chain joins TRBV5-1 to TRBJ2-5; D ambiguous. Germline-derived CDR1 and CDR2 are SGHRS and YFSETQ. The CDR3 has 12 amino acids. Trimming stripped 4 bases from V and 3 bases from J, with 7 bases between. The CDR3 DNA reads as TGCGCCAGCAGCATGGGGAAAGAGACCCAGTACTTC. Its translation: CASSMGKETQYF.

This clonotype was counted a few times. The rearrangement links TRBV7-8 to TRBJ1-1; TRBD1 might be the D (5 bases). There are 12 residues in the CDR3. Per germline, CDR1 SGHVS and CDR2 FQNEAQ. V lost 8 bases and J lost 3, with 10 bases in between. The CDR3 region has the DNA TGTGCCAGCGCCCGGGGCTACACTGAAGCTTTCTTT. As protein: CASARGYTEAFF.

This clonotype appeared a few times. J is TRBJ2-1 and V is TRBV2; 7 nucleotides match TRBD2. Germline CDR1 SNHLY, CDR2 FYNNEI. The length of the CDR3 is 15 residues. With V trimmed by 1 base and J by 8 bases, 8 bases remained unmatched. CDR3 sequence: CASSEVGLPADEQFF. In DNA form, the CDR3 reads TGTGCCAGCAGTGAAGTGGGACTACCAGCCGATGAGCAGTTCTTC. Full variable domain (rest looked up from reference TRBV2 and TRBJ2-1): EPEVTQTPSHQVTQMGQEVILRCVPISNHLYFYWYRQILGQKVEFLVSFYNNEISEKSEIFDDQFSVERPDGSNFTLKIRSTKLEDSAMYFCASSEVGLPADEQFFGPGTRLTVL.

The chain combines TRBV29-1 with TRBJ2-1; TRBD2 matches 12 bases. Per germline, CDR1 SQVTM and CDR2 ANQGSEA. V gave up 7 bases and J gave up 9 bases; unmatched junction bases: 19. This CDR3 contains 17 residues. This CDR3 reads CSGERLAGGRRTFEQFF. CDR3 nucleotide sequence: TGCAGCGGAGAACGTCTAGCGGGAGGGAGGAGAACTTTTGAGCAGTTCTTC.

In its sample, this clonotype was seen once. The chain is built from TRBV9 and TRBJ1-1; 10 nucleotides line up with TRBD1. The ends lost 0 bases at V and 1 base at J; junction bases unmatched: 3. This CDR3 has 16 residues. Germline V gene data show CDR1 as SGDLS and CDR2 as YYNGEE. In DNA, the CDR3 is TGTGCCAGCAGCGTAGGGACAGGGGGGAGGAACACTGAAGCTTTCTTT. Translation gives CASSVGTGGRNTEAFF.

This sequence joins TRBV7-3 and TRBJ2-2, with D possibly called TRBD1 or TRBD2 (6 bases each). Germline loops: CDR1 SGHTA, CDR2 FQGTGA. V was clipped by 7 bases and J by 4 bases, with 13 bases between them. The CDR3 loop spans 14 amino acids. The CDR3 loop is CASTPEGGTGELFF. CDR3 in DNA: TGTGCCAGCACCCCGGAGGGGGGCACCGGGGAGCTGTTTTTT.

This clonotype was counted between two and nine times. The junction does not match germline at one end; this may be a read error. The chain uses TRBV10-3 and TRBJ1-5; D is unclear. There are 12 residues in the CDR3. Per germline, CDR1 ENHRY and CDR2 SYGVKD. The CDR3 reads CAISETDHPQHF. Written as DNA, the CDR3 is TGTGCCATCAGTGAGACGGATCACCCCCAGCATTTT.

The V and J genes are TRBV11-2 and TRBJ2-2; D remains unclear. V lost 4 bases to trimming and J lost 0 bases, with 6 bases between them. Germline values: CDR1 SGHAT, CDR2 FQNNGV. The CDR3 covers 14 residues. CDR3 nucleotide sequence: TGTGCCAGCAGCTCCCGGTCGAACACCGGGGAGCTGTTTTTT. Protein: CASSSRSNTGELFF. Looking up the rest from reference TRBV11-2 and TRBJ2-2 gives the full variable domain: EAGVAQSPRYKIIEKRQSVAFWCNPISGHATLYWYQQILGQGPKLLIQFQNNGVVDDSQLPKDRFSAERLKGVDSTLKIQPAKLEDSAVYLCASSSRSNTGELFFGEGSRLTVL.

This clonotype was seen only a few times. V usage is TRBV12-3 or TRBV12-4 and J usage is TRBJ2-7; TRBD1 is a possible D gene (5 bases). V was shortened by 4 bases and J by 3 bases, with 10 bases between the two germline ends. CDR3 length equals 13 residues. The chain's CDR3 is CASSWGRDYEQYF. The CDR3 DNA is TGTGCCAGCAGTTGGGGCAGGGACTACGAGCAGTACTTC.

This clonotype was observed many times. V usage is TRBV12-3 or TRBV12-4 and J usage is TRBJ2-2; D gene ambiguous. The ends were cut back, 1 base at V and 4 bases at J, with 10 bases in the middle. The CDR3 is 15 amino acids. In DNA, the CDR3 is TGTGCCAGCAGTTTAGGTGGCGTGGGCACCGGGGAGCTGTTTTTT. It codes for CASSLGGVGTGELFF.

This chain links TRBV18 with TRBJ2-2; weak D call: TRBD1 (5 bases). Germline V CDR1 and CDR2: KGHSH, LQKENI. V dropped 2 bases and J dropped 0 bases, with 13 bases sitting between them. The CDR3 extends over 17 amino acids. CDR3 loop: CASSPLPGQTNTGELFF. The CDR3 DNA is TGTGCCAGCTCACCATTGCCAGGGCAAACGAACACCGGGGAGCTGTTTTTT.

J is TRBJ1-1 and V is TRBV12-3 or TRBV12-4; D possibly corresponds to TRBD1 (6 bases). V was clipped by 2 bases and J by 3 bases, with 10 bases between them. There are 14 residues in the CDR3. The CDR3, as DNA: TGTGCCAGCAGTTTACCTCCAGGGGACACTGAAGCTTTCTTT. This sequence encodes CASSLPPGDTEAFF.

This clonotype was observed once. A junction end diverges from the germline sequence, so it may reflect a read error. V is TRBV6-4 and J is TRBJ2-1, with TRBD1 matching 10 bases. The CDR3 runs 14 residues. Germline CDR1 reads MRHNA; CDR2 reads SNTAGT. The CDR3, as DNA: TGTGCGAGCAGTGGACAGGGGGGACCTGGTGAGCAGTTCTTC. It encodes CASSGQGGPGEQFF.